This T cell receptor beta chain comes out of a study of blood T cells in healthy people across ages. Study results and caveats: Shifts in expanded clonotypes may have been confounded by donor CMV status, which was unknown. TCR beta diversity was tightly associated with the proportion of naive T cells.

With respect to this clonotype: Its antigen is undetermined.

The CDR3 length is 15 residues. V was clipped by 2 bases and J by 8 bases; unmatched bases: 7. CDR1 and CDR2 (germline): SGHRS, YFSETQ. Primed by a sample-barcoded 5' primer and a J-beta primer mix, a second PCR proceeded for roughly 7 to 11 cycles. TCRdb re-analysed the 5' RACE reads in MiXCR, keeping a single row per CDR3 protein. This sample has hundreds of thousands of distinct CDR3 sequences, with 40% to 45% found just once. This sequence originates from an elderly man in good health. Sequencing was carried out using blood. This chain connects TRBV5-1 to TRBJ1-6, with 7 bases matching TRBD1. CDR3 in DNA: TGCGCCAGCAGCTTCGGACAGGTAGGCGATTCACCCCTCCACTTT. Protein product: CASSFGQVGDSPLHF.